The 2 T cell receptor beta chains below were found in one sample sequenced in a study of CD8+ T cells in alopecia areata. Sequencing relied on a cDNA template that was reverse transcribed from extracted RNA. Profiled with immunoSEQ multiplex PCR; TCRdb holds only in-frame clones, not every one. The sample contains about 180,000 clones, roughly 60% of which appear only once. The specimen comprised CD4+ T cells sorted from blood, sampled at week 0. Every receptor here comes from a human donor with alopecia areata.

This chain links TRBV11-2 with TRBJ2-7; 7 bases are shared with TRBD1. CDR1 is SGHAT, CDR2 FQNNGV, per germline. The CDR3 is made up of 16 amino acids. Trimming cost V 5 bases and J 2 bases; bases outside gene matches: 12. The CDR3 loop is CASSVRHRDRTYEQYF. CDR3 coding DNA: TGTGCCAGCAGCGTACGACACCGGGACAGAACCTACGAGCAGTACTTC. Supplemented by reference TRBV11-2 and TRBJ2-7, the full variable domain reads EAGVAQSPRYKIIEKRQSVAFWCNPISGHATLYWYQQILGQGPKLLIQFQNNGVVDDSQLPKDRFSAERLKGVDSTLKIQPAKLEDSAVYLCASSVRHRDRTYEQYFGPGTRLTVT.

The J gene is TRBJ1-5, the V gene TRBV30; 7 bases fit TRBD1. Germline assignment: CDR1 GTSNPN and CDR2 SVGIG (reference sequence). CDR3 length: 13 residues. The V and J ends lost 4 bases and 1 base, in that order; junction bases with no gene match: 1. The CDR3 spells CAWTGGSNQPQHF. The CDR3 region has the DNA TGTGCCTGGACAGGGGGAAGCAATCAGCCCCAGCATTTT.